The entry below describes one T cell receptor (beta chain). The data are from a study of tumor T cells in aggressive B-cell lymphoma. Clones were read by immunoSEQ multiplex PCR, and TCRdb kept only the in-frame ones, dropping some. There are about 5,600 clones in the sample; approximately 86% occur only once, and roughly 2.8% lies in the top ten. Losses at the gene ends were 0 bases for V and 4 bases for J; bases not matched to a gene: 4. The CDR3 runs to 15 residues. Germline CDR1 SQVTM, CDR2 ANQGSEA. Material: tumor tissue. The TCR was taken from an adult with diffuse large B cell lymphoma. The chain recombines TRBV29-1 with TRBJ2-2; 8 bases are shared with TRBD1. The CDR3 here is CSVEETGVGTGELFF. CDR3 bases: TGCAGCGTTGAAGAGACAGGGGTGGGCACCGGGGAGCTGTTTTTT.